This T cell receptor beta chain appears in the sequencing data of a study of T cell responses to AZD1222 COVID-19 vaccine. Trimming removed 5 bases at V and 11 bases at J, with 19 bases between. CDR3 size: 14 residues. Germline V lookup: CDR1 SEHNR, CDR2 FQNEAQ (reference sequence). Libraries were prepared by immunoSEQ multiplex PCR; TCRdb keeps only in-frame clonotypes and omits some of them. Seen here are approximately 65,000 clones, about four fifths observed once, and the top ten hold over 10%. This rearrangement joins TRBV7-9 to TRBJ2-1, with D possibly TRBD1 on 6 matching bases. The specimen was peripheral blood, collected on day 0 of AZD1222 vaccination. This TCR derives from an adult in good health. The CDR3, as DNA: TGTGCCAGCAGCCTCTTCCCGGGACACCACAAGCAGTTCTTC. Amino acid sequence: CASSLFPGHHKQFF.